This TCR beta chain is drawn from a study of PD-L1 blockade in urothelial cancer. Study-wide background: Patients' atezolizumab regimen, 1,200 mg intravenously every 3 weeks, began around 2014.

TCR analog templates of synthetic origin were spiked into each PCR. Repertoires were generated with immunoSEQ multiplex PCR, while TCRdb's copy carries only in-frame clones and drops some. The sample contains 45,000 to 65,000 clones, over 75% of which appear only once. In germline, CDR1 is LNHNV, CDR2 YYDKDF (reference sequence). Between the trimmed V and J ends, which lost 3 bases and 7 bases, there was a span of 10 bases. The CDR3 consists of 13 residues. There were between 1 and 8 samples from each patient, taken pretreatment and on-treatment. The specimen was PBMCs, collected around atezolizumab (anti-PD-L1) treatment. The sequence derives from a man aged 40-49 years with urothelial cancer. This chain uses TRBV15 with TRBJ2-1, with a possible D match to TRBD1 (5 bases). The CDR3 sequence: CATSSRVGNEQFF. CDR3 nucleotide sequence: TGTGCCACCAGCAGCAGGGTCGGGAATGAGCAGTTCTTC.